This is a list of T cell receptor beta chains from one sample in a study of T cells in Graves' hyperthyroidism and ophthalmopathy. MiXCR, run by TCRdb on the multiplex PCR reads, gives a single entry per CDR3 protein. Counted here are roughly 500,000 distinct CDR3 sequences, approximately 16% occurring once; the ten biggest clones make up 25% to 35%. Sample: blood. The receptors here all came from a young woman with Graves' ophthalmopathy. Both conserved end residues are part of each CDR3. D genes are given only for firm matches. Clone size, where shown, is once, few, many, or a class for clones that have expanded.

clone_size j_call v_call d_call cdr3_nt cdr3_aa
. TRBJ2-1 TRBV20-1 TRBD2 TGCAGTGCTAGAGAGTCGGGACTAGCGGGAGATGAGCAGTTCTTC CSARESGLAGDEQFF
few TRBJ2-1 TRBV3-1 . TGTGCCAGCAGCCAAAGTCTAGCTGAGGTTGAGCAGTTCTTC CASSQSLAEVEQFF
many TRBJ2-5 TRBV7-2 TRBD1 TGTGCCAGCAGCATCTTCGACAGGGGGTTGCCGGGTTCGGAGACCCAGTACTTC CASSIFDRGLPGSETQYF
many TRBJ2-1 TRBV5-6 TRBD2 TGTGCCAGCAGTTCCACCCTAGCGGGACCCTCCTACAATGAGCAGTTCTTC CASSSTLAGPSYNEQFF
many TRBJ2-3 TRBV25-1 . TGTGCCAGCAGTTTTCGGCGAAGCACAGATACGCAGTATTTT CASSFRRSTDTQYF
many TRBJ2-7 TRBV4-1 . TGCGCCAGCAGCCAAGGGTCGGGTCCGGCGGGATCTAATGAGCAGTACTTC CASSQGSGPAGSNEQYF
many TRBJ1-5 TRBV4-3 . TGCGCCAGCAGCCAAGTTCGGGGGGCAGGGCCCCAGCATTTT CASSQVRGAGPQHF
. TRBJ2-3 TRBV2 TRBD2 TGTGCCAGCAGTGAATGGGCGGGAGGGCCAGTCGGCACAGATACGCAGTATTTT CASSEWAGGPVGTDTQYF
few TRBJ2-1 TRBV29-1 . TGCAGCGTTGAAGATACCCCCGGGACAGGGGGGACTAGCGAGATTAAGGTCGGCAATGAGCAGTTCTTC CSVEDTPGTGGTSEIKVGNEQFF
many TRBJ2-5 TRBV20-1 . TGCAGTGCTAGAAGGGGGGTGCAAGAGACCCAGTACTTC CSARRGVQETQYF
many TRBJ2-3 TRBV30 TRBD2 TGTGCCTGGAAGGTAGCGGGAGGGAGCACAGATACGCAGTATTTT CAWKVAGGSTDTQYF
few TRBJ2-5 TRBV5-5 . TGTGCCAGCAGCACTGTCGGGACACTTCAAGAGACCCAGTACTTC CASSTVGTLQETQYF
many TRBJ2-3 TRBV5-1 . TGCGCCAGCAGCTTGGGTCTTTCTAGCACAGATACGCAGTATTTT CASSLGLSSTDTQYF
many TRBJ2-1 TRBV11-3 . TGTGCCAGCAGCTCTAGATGGGTCGGGGACAATGAGCAGTTCTTC CASSSRWVGDNEQFF
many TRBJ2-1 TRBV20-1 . TGCAGTGCTAGATATATCACAAGCTCCTACAATGAGCAGTTCTTC CSARYITSSYNEQFF
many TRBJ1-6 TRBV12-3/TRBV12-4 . TGTGCCAGCAGTTCAAGACAGACCTCCTCCTATAATTCACCCCTCCACTTT CASSSRQTSSYNSPLHF
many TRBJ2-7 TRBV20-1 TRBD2 TGCAGTGCGTCGGGGGGGAGGTACGAGCAGTACTTC CSASGGRYEQYF
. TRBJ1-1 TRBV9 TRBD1 TGTGCCAGCAGCGTCCGACAGGGGAATGCTGAAGCTTTCTTT CASSVRQGNAEAFF
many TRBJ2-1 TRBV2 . TGTGCCAGCAGTGAAGCGCTTCCGCAGAGGAGGGAATCAGGATACAATGAGCAGTTCTTC CASSEALPQRRESGYNEQFF
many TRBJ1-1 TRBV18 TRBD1 TGTGCCAGCGTTTTAGGGGGCGCGAACACTGAAGCTTTCTTT CASVLGGANTEAFF
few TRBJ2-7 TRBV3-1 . TGTGCCAGCAGCTCCCGGGACCGATTAACTTACGAGCAGTACTTC CASSSRDRLTYEQYF
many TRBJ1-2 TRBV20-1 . TGCAGTGCAACCCCGGGGCAGCTCTCTGGGGGCTACACCTTC CSATPGQLSGGYTF
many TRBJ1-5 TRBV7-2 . TGTGCCAGCAGCTTAACACGAAACAATCAGCCCCAGCATTTT CASSLTRNNQPQHF
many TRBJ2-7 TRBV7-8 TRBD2 TGTGCCAGCAGCTTAGGGCTAGCGGAAGAGCAGTACTTC CASSLGLAEEQYF
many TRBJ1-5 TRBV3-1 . TGTGCCAGCAGCCAAGGCAGCGTAGTCAATCAGCCCCAGCATTTT CASSQGSVVNQPQHF
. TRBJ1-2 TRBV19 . TGTGCCAGTAGTATAGACGGGAATTACTATGGCTACACCTTC CASSIDGNYYGYTF
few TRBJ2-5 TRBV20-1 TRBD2 TGCAGTGCTAGAGTAGCGGGAAGACAAGAGACCCAGTACTTC CSARVAGRQETQYF
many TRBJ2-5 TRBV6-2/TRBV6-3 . TGTGCCAGCACCGTCCTTACAAGGGGGACCCAGTACTTC CASTVLTRGTQYF
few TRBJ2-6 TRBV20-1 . TGCAGTGCTAGAGATACGGGGGGCCTTGGGGCCAACGTCCTGACTTTC CSARDTGGLGANVLTF
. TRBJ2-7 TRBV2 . TGTGCCAGCAGTGAAGTGGGGAGCACCTACGAGCAGTACTTC CASSEVGSTYEQYF
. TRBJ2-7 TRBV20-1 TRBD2 TGCAGTGCTACGGCGACTAGTTTAGCGGGCGAGCAGTACTTC CSATATSLAGEQYF
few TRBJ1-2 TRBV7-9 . TGTGCCAGCAGCCCCCCTCAGGGTTATTATGGCTACACCTTC CASSPPQGYYGYTF
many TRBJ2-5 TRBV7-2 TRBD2 TGTGCCAGCAGCTTAGTGGCGGGAGGCCCGCAGACCCAGTACTTC CASSLVAGGPQTQYF
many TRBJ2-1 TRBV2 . TGTGCCAGCAGTGGGTCACGCAATGAGCAGTTCTTC CASSGSRNEQFF
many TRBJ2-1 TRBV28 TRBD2 TGTGCCAGCAGTTCCCTTAGCGGGTCCTACAATGAGCAGTTCTTC CASSSLSGSYNEQFF
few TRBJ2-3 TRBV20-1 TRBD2 TGCAGTGCTAAAATTAGCGGGGGCACAGATACGCAGTATTTT CSAKISGGTDTQYF
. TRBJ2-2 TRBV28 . TGTGCCAGCAGTTCGTTAGGCACCGGGGAGCTGTTTTTT CASSSLGTGELFF
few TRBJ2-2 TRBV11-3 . TGTGCCAGCAGCTCCAACAGGGTCTCCGGGGAGCTGTTTTTT CASSSNRVSGELFF
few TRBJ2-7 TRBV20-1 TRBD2 TGCAGTGCTAGTAGCGCAAGACTAGCGGGAGGGACTTGGTGGGAGCAGTACTTC CSASSARLAGGTWWEQYF
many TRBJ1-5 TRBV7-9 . TGTGCCAGCAGCTTAGCGCCGGGGGTTGGGGATCAGCCCCAGCATTTT CASSLAPGVGDQPQHF